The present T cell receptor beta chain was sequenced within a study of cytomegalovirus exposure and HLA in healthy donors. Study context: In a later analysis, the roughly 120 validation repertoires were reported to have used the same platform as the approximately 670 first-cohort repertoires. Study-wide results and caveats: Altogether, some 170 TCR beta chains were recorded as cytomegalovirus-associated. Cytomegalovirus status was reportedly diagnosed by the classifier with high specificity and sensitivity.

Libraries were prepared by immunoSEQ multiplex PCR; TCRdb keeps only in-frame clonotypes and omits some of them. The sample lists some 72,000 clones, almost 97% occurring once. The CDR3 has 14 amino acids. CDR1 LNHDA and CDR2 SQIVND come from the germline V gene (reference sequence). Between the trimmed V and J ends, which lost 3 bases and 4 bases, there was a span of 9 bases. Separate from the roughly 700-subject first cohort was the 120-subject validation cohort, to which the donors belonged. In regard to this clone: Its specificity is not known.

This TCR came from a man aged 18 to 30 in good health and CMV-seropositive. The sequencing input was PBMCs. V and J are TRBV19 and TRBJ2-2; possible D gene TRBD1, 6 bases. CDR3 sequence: CASSIQGTTGELFF. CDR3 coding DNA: TGTGCCAGTAGTATCCAGGGGACCACCGGGGAGCTGTTTTTT.